The 24 T cell receptor beta chains in this list originate from one sample, sequenced in a study of T-cell memory formation after mild COVID-19. Via MiXCR, TCRdb re-called the 5' RACE reads, giving one row per CDR3 protein. The sample contains 300,000 to 350,000 distinct CDR3 sequences, 15% to 20% of which appear only once. The sequenced material came from PBMCs or a T cell subset sorted from them (not recorded which). All receptors derive from a man aged 18 to 35 who had mild COVID-19 (a few samples of this study predate the infection). Cell type and time point are not known.

This clonotype has only one observation. The rearrangement joins TRBV7-9 to TRBJ1-2; 8 nucleotides align to TRBD1. The CDR3 is 13 amino acids. Germline CDR1 SEHNR, CDR2 FQNEAQ (reference sequence). After removal of 5 bases from V and 7 bases from J, the junction contained 6 bases not matched to a gene. The CDR3 here is CASSAGGAGGYTF. In nucleotides, the CDR3 is TGTGCCAGCAGCGCAGGGGGCGCAGGTGGCTACACCTTC.

This clonotype was counted only a few times. The J gene is TRBJ2-1, the V gene TRBV18; no clear D gene. The CDR3 is 18 residues long. V lost 3 bases and J 2 bases, leaving 20 bases between the germline ends. Germline V gene data show CDR1 as KGHSH and CDR2 as LQKENI. CDR3 sequence (DNA): TGTGCCAGCTCACCGGGGATTAGGAGCCGGCCCCCCTACAATGAGCAGTTCTTC. Protein: CASSPGIRSRPPYNEQFF.

In its sample, this clonotype was seen a few times. The chain recombines TRBV11-2 with TRBJ2-3, with TRBD2 matching over 13 bases. Trimming at V came to 5 bases and at J to 6 bases, leaving 8 bases not matched to a gene. This CDR3 is built from 16 residues. From germline, CDR1 is SGHAT and CDR2 FQNNGV. CDR3 sequence reads: CASSLRLAGGLDTQYF. CDR3 coding DNA: TGTGCCAGCAGCCTGAGACTAGCGGGGGGTCTGGATACGCAGTATTTT.

V is TRBV5-1 and J is TRBJ2-1, with 7 bases matching TRBD2. CDR1 and CDR2 (germline): SGHRS, YFSETQ. The CDR3 covers 15 residues. J gave up 9 bases and V 0 bases, and 9 bases lay outside the gene matches. The CDR3 region has the DNA TGCGCCAGCAGCTTGGCCACTTCAGGGAGGGGTGAGCAGTTCTTC. As protein: CASSLATSGRGEQFF. Together with reference TRBV5-1 and TRBJ2-1, the CDR3 gives the full variable domain: KAGVTQTPRYLIKTRGQQVTLSCSPISGHRSVSWYQQTPGQGLQFLFEYFSETQRNKGNFPGRFSGRQFSNSRSEMNVSTLELGDSALYLCASSLATSGRGEQFFGPGTRLTVL.

A few counts support this clonotype. The V call is TRBV28, the J call TRBJ2-7; D is ambiguous. V was pared by 3 bases and J by 4 bases, with 13 bases between. CDR1 is MDHEN, CDR2 SYDVKM, per germline. The CDR3 contains 14 residues. The CDR3 spells CASSFGSATYEQYV. In nucleotides, the CDR3 is TGTGCCAGCAGTTTTGGCAGCGCAACATACGAGCAGTACGTC.

This clonotype was seen more than once but under ten times. The rearrangement joins TRBV9 to TRBJ2-2; D might be TRBD2 (7 bases). V was clipped by 5 bases and J by 0 bases, with 14 bases between them. Germline values: CDR1 SGDLS, CDR2 YYNGEE. CDR3 length equals 16 residues. In DNA form, the CDR3 reads TGTGCCAGCAGGCGCTCCGGGGGGCCGAACACCGGGGAGCTGTTTTTT. Amino acids: CASRRSGGPNTGELFF.

V usage is TRBV7-2 and J usage is TRBJ1-1, with 7 bases fitting TRBD1. J was trimmed by 10 bases and V by 6 bases; bases with no gene match: 20. This CDR3 is 16 amino acids long. Germline CDR1 reads SGHTA; CDR2 reads FQGNSA. CDR3 nucleotides: TGTGCCAGCAGTTTACGTGACAGGGCGGTGGGCCGAAGAGCTTTCTTT. As protein: CASSLRDRAVGRRAFF.

This clonotype turned up a few times. Being one base from a much bigger clone, this may be a read error. The rearrangement links TRBV11-2 to TRBJ2-3; no clear D gene. V was clipped by 5 bases and J by 3 bases, with 3 bases between them. The germline CDR1 and CDR2 sequences are SGHAT and FQNNGV. The CDR3 covers 11 residues. The CDR3 DNA reads TGTGCCAGCAGCAAAACAGATACGCAGTATTTT. Translation gives CASSKTDTQYF.

V and J are TRBV7-2 and TRBJ1-2; no clear D. The CDR3 spans 14 residues. Per the germline V gene, CDR1 is SGHTA and CDR2 is FQGNSA. Trimming cost V 5 bases and J 0 bases, with 10 bases left between them. The CDR3 region has the DNA TGTGCCAGCAGCCCAGGACGGACTAACTATGGCTACACCTTC. This gives the protein CASSPGRTNYGYTF.

The chain recombines TRBV11-2 with TRBJ2-7, with unresolved D. The germline V gene encodes CDR1 SGHAT and CDR2 FQNNGV. There are 14 residues in the CDR3. Trimming pared 5 bases from V and 3 bases from J, leaving 14 bases between. CDR3 nucleotide sequence: TGTGCCAGCAGCCGGGCCCCGATTCTCTACGAGCAGTACTTC. Translating it yields CASSRAPILYEQYF.

The chain joins TRBV6-2 or TRBV6-3 to TRBJ1-5, with 9 nucleotides matching TRBD1. This CDR3 region has 15 residues. Trimming cost V 2 bases and J 6 bases; bases outside gene matches: 5. CDR1 is MNHEY, CDR2 SVGEGT, per germline. CDR3 DNA sequence: TGTGCCAGCAGTTACACAGGGGGCCTGGGTCAGCCCCAGCATTTT. It is translated as CASSYTGGLGQPQHF.

This clonotype occurred a few times. J is TRBJ1-5 and V is TRBV6-1, with TRBD1 matching 9 bases. CDR3 size: 14 residues. Losses at the gene ends were 6 bases for V and 4 bases for J; bases not matched to a gene: 4. Looked up from germline, CDR1 is MNHNS and CDR2 is SASEGT. CDR3 residues: CASRRQGGNQPQHF. CDR3 DNA: TGTGCCAGCAGGCGACAGGGGGGAAATCAGCCCCAGCATTTT.

This clonotype was counted a few times. This chain uses TRBV4-3 with TRBJ2-1, with 9 bases aligning to TRBD1. Germline CDR1 reads LGHNA; CDR2 reads YSLEER. The CDR3 extends over 16 amino acids. Trimming removed 0 bases from V and 8 bases from J; junction bases left unmatched: 8. In nucleotides, the CDR3 is TGCGCCAGCAGCCAAGATTTTGGGGACAGGGCGGATGAGCAGTTCTTC. This gives the protein CASSQDFGDRADEQFF.

This clonotype was recorded once. The chain links TRBV5-4 to TRBJ2-1; possibly TRBD1 or TRBD2 for D (5 bases each). The CDR3 spans 14 residues. Germline CDR1 reads SGHNT; CDR2 reads YYREEE (reference sequence). Trimming left V 1 base short and J 6 bases short, with 11 bases between. The CDR3 spells CASSLLLGTNEQFF. The CDR3, as DNA: TGTGCCAGCAGCTTGTTACTGGGGACCAATGAGCAGTTCTTC.

J is TRBJ2-3 and V is TRBV29-1; D possibly uses TRBD1 or TRBD2 (5 bases each). The CDR3 contains 14 residues. Between the trimmed V and J ends, which lost 7 bases and 1 base, there was a span of 15 bases. CDR1 is SQVTM, CDR2 ANQGSEA, per germline. CDR3 in amino acids: CSGGGPSGTDTQYF. The CDR3 region has the DNA TGCAGCGGGGGCGGGCCGTCCGGCACAGATACGCAGTATTTT.

This clonotype showed up just a few times. The CDR3 DNA follows: TGCAGTGCTAGCCCCGACAGGGGATTTTACGAGCAGTACGTC. This sequence encodes CSASPDRGFYEQYV. The chain employs TRBV20-1 and TRBJ2-7, with 8 bases aligning to TRBD1. This CDR3 spans 14 amino acids. Trimming took 3 bases from V and 4 from J; bases not matched to a gene: 8. Germline assignment: CDR1 DFQATT and CDR2 SNEGSKA (reference sequence).

The count of this clonotype is one. The V and J genes are TRBV6-2 or TRBV6-3 and TRBJ2-3; possible D gene TRBD1, 5 bases. CDR3 length: 15 amino acids. Germline CDR1 MNHEY, CDR2 SVGEGT. The V and J ends lost 6 bases and 2 bases respectively, with 15 bases between them. CDR3 nucleotide sequence: TGTGCCAGCAGAAGGTTCTCAGGGATCACAGATACGCAGTATTTT. It is translated as CASRRFSGITDTQYF.

The V and J genes are TRBV5-1 and TRBJ1-1; a weak D match, TRBD1 (5 bases). This CDR3 has 16 amino acids. CDR1 and CDR2 from the germline V gene are SGHRS and YFSETQ. V shed 0 bases and J shed 1 base, with 13 bases lying between them. In DNA form, the CDR3 reads TGCGCCAGCAGCTTGGGGGCACTGGGGACGAACACTGAAGCTTTCTTT. Translating it yields CASSLGALGTNTEAFF.

The chain couples TRBV19 to TRBJ2-1, with D possibly being TRBD2 (5 bases). Between the trimmed V and J ends, which lost 1 base and 4 bases, there was a span of 11 bases. The CDR3 covers 15 residues. Looked up from germline, CDR1 is LNHDA and CDR2 is SQIVND (reference sequence). Here the CDR3 reads CASSIVASPYNEQFF. The CDR3 DNA reads as TGTGCCAGTAGTATAGTAGCGTCCCCTTACAATGAGCAGTTCTTC. The variable domain in full, with the rest retrieved from reference TRBV19 and TRBJ2-1, is DGGITQSPKYLFRKEGQNVTLSCEQNLNHDAMYWYRQDPGQGLRLIYYSQIVNDFQKGDIAEGYSVSREKKESFPLTVTSAQKNPTAFYLCASSIVASPYNEQFFGPGTRLTVL.

This chain links TRBV7-2 with TRBJ2-3; either TRBD1 or TRBD2 may supply D (6 bases each). Germline lookup yields CDR1 SGHTA and CDR2 FQGNSA. V lost 5 bases and J lost 8, with 11 bases in between. The CDR3 is 12 residues long. The CDR3 loop is CASSPEGGTQYF. The DNA of the CDR3 is TGTGCCAGCAGCCCCGAGGGGGGTACGCAGTATTTT.

There are a few counts of this clonotype. The J gene is TRBJ1-2, the V gene TRBV29-1; 7 bases are shared with TRBD1. Trimming removed 7 bases from V and 6 bases from J; junction bases left unmatched: 5. This CDR3 has 11 amino acids. The germline gives CDR1 SQVTM, CDR2 ANQGSEA. The CDR3 sequence is CSAKDRNGYTF. Here the CDR3 DNA reads TGCAGCGCCAAGGACAGGAATGGCTACACCTTC.

In the case of this clonotype: A read error may produce the germline difference seen at one junction end. This chain joins TRBV18 and TRBJ2-6; tentatively, D is TRBD1 (5 bases). Germline assignment: CDR1 KGHSH and CDR2 LQKENI. The CDR3 has 19 amino acids. CDR3 bases: TGTGCCAGCTCACCTCGAAGTTCTACCCTGATCTCTGGGGCCGACGTCCTGACTTTC. Its translation is CASSPRSSTLISGADVLTF.

This clonotype has more than one count but fewer than ten. The V gene is TRBV5-1, the J gene TRBJ1-1; TRBD1 might be the D (5 bases). Trimming took off 5 bases at V and 3 bases at J, with 14 bases between the two ends. The CDR3 loop spans 14 amino acids. Germline values: CDR1 SGHRS, CDR2 YFSETQ. For the CDR3, the DNA is TGCGCCAGCAGGGCGGGAGAGGGGCACACTGAAGCTTTCTTT. Translation gives CASRAGEGHTEAFF. The whole variable domain, filled in from reference TRBV5-1 and TRBJ1-1, reads KAGVTQTPRYLIKTRGQQVTLSCSPISGHRSVSWYQQTPGQGLQFLFEYFSETQRNKGNFPGRFSGRQFSNSRSEMNVSTLELGDSALYLCASRAGEGHTEAFFGQGTRLTVV.

This chain uses TRBV5-1 with TRBJ2-3, with 8 bases fitting TRBD2. The trim removed 6 bases at V and 0 bases at J, leaving 9 bases unmatched. Per germline, CDR1 SGHRS and CDR2 YFSETQ. The CDR3 loop spans 16 amino acids. CDR3 in DNA: TGCGCCAGCACTCGCGGGGGGACGACTAGCACAGATACGCAGTATTTT. Its protein is CASTRGGTTSTDTQYF.